This T cell receptor beta chain was observed in a study of shared clonotypes between healthy human individuals. Method: immunoSEQ multiplex PCR; TCRdb's copy keeps in-frame clones and lacks some. The sample consists of about 2 million clones, about 95% of them appearing once. V was clipped by 3 bases and J by 0 bases, with 6 bases between them. Germline values: CDR1 MNHEY, CDR2 SMNVEV (reference sequence). This CDR3 has 13 residues. CD45RO-negative CD8 cells positively selected for CCR7 made up the naive population, which excluded terminally differentiated effector memory CD45RA+ cells. General study findings and limits: Sorted-subset samples were not fully sequenced, rarefaction indicated. Clonotypes shared by all four sorted-subset donors had higher generation probabilities than non-shared clonotypes.

Regarding this clone: Its target is not known. In the same sample, other DNA sequences code for this CDR3.

This chain links TRBV27 with TRBJ2-7, with D uncertain. The clonotype was recovered from a man aged 18 to 35 in good health. The source material was naive CD8+ T cells sorted from blood. The CDR3 region has the DNA TGTGCCAGCAGTTTTGGGCACTCCTACGAGCAGTACTTC. This sequence encodes CASSFGHSYEQYF.